The 13 T cell receptor beta chains below all came from one sample that was sequenced in a study of OX40 agonist ivuxolimab in advanced cancers. The library was prepared using the immunoSEQ multiplex PCR assay. TCRdb limited this immuneACCESS table to in-frame rearrangements with V and J called. A share of clones is missing; checked studies link under half to unresolved V genes, and the rest is unexplained. The sample yields roughly 25,000 clones; about four fifths were counted once. The top ten hold about 30% of the sample. This specimen was CD4+ or CD8+ T cells sorted from blood, taken in a trial of the OX40 agonist ivuxolimab. The receptors derive from an adult with an advanced solid tumor such as melanoma, head and neck, liver or kidney cancer.

CDR3 protein: CASSWGTGNTEAFF. The DNA of the CDR3 is TGCGCCAGCAGCTGGGGGACGGGGAACACTGAAGCTTTCTTT. This chain uses TRBV5-1 with TRBJ1-1, with D possibly TRBD1 on 5 matching bases. CDR1 and CDR2 (germline): SGHRS, YFSETQ. This CDR3 has 14 amino acids. Trimming took off 3 bases at V and 1 base at J, with 10 bases between the two ends.

The V gene is TRBV11-2, the J gene TRBJ2-1; D may be TRBD1 or TRBD2 (5 bases each). Trimming removed 5 bases from V and 7 bases from J, with 15 bases in between. The CDR3 has 14 amino acids. Germline values: CDR1 SGHAT, CDR2 FQNNGV. CDR3 region: CASSRTGTGNEQFF. In DNA, the CDR3 is TGTGCCAGCAGCCGCACCGGGACGGGTAATGAGCAGTTCTTC.

The V and J genes are TRBV29-1 and TRBJ2-1; TRBD2 matches 13 bases. The CDR3 sequence is 17 residues long. Germline V lookup: CDR1 SQVTM, CDR2 ANQGSEA. J was trimmed by 14 bases and V by 0 bases; bases with no gene match: 16. CDR3: CSVEDLVPGTSGDLEFF. In DNA form, the CDR3 reads TGCAGCGTTGAAGATCTTGTTCCGGGGACTAGCGGGGATTTGGAGTTCTTC.

The chain recombines TRBV28 with TRBJ2-2; the match to TRBD1 covers 8 bases. J was trimmed by 5 bases and V by 5 bases; bases with no gene match: 7. The CDR3 has 15 residues. The V gene's germline CDR1 is MDHEN and CDR2 SYDVKM. The CDR3 bases are TGTGCCAGCAGTACCCCGGACAGGGTTACCGGGGAGCTGTTTTTT. Residues: CASSTPDRVTGELFF. The full variable domain, rest sourced from reference TRBV28 and TRBJ2-2, is DVKVTQSSRYLVKRTGEKVFLECVQDMDHENMFWYRQDPGLGLRLIYFSYDVKMKEKGDIPEGYSVSREKKERFSLILESASTNQTSMYLCASSTPDRVTGELFFGEGSRLTVL.

The J gene is TRBJ2-5, the V gene TRBV21-1; the table calls TRBD1, which could not be checked here. TRBV21-1 is classified as a pseudogene. CDR3 length: 15 amino acids. Written as DNA, the CDR3 is TGTGCCAGCAGCCCGCTGACAGGACCGCGGGAGACCCAGTACTTC. Amino acids: CASSPLTGPRETQYF.

This rearrangement joins TRBV10-1 to TRBJ2-5; 11 bases match TRBD1. CDR1 and CDR2 (germline): WNHNN, SYGVQD (reference sequence). This CDR3 has 15 residues. V lost 2 bases and J lost 1; bases outside the gene matches: 0. The DNA for the CDR3 is TGCGCCAGCAGTGAGGGACAGGGGGCCCAAGAGACCCAGTACTTC. Protein product: CASSEGQGAQETQYF.

The chain has TRBV14 and TRBJ1-1, with D perhaps matching TRBD1 (5 bases). This CDR3 has 15 amino acids. Trimming stripped 0 bases from V and 3 bases from J, with 11 bases between. The germline V gene has CDR1 SGHDN and CDR2 FVKESK. The CDR3 DNA follows: TGTGCCAGCAGCCAAGATAAGGGGAGATACACTGAAGCTTTCTTT. Protein sequence: CASSQDKGRYTEAFF.

Remarks on this clone: At one of its ends the junction is not consistent with the germline gene, which may arise from a read error. The V call is TRBV7-2, the J call TRBJ2-7; D gene unclear. This CDR3 comprises 11 residues. Germline CDR1 and CDR2: SGHTA and FQGNSA. In nucleotides, the CDR3 is TGTGCCAGCAGCTTGTACTACGAGCAGTGCTTC. Its protein is CASSLYYEQCF.

The chain's CDR3 is CASSAPLTGEGRMNTEAFF. The CDR3 DNA follows: TGTGCCAGCAGCGCCCCCCTCACAGGGGAGGGTCGGATGAACACTGAAGCTTTCTTT. The chain couples TRBV9 to TRBJ1-1, with 7 bases fitting TRBD1. The V and J ends lost 3 bases and 0 bases, in that order; junction bases with no gene match: 17. CDR1 is SGDLS, CDR2 YYNGEE, per germline. The CDR3 is 19 amino acids.

This clone is medium-sized (0.01 to 0.1%) in the sample. The chain combines TRBV9 with TRBJ2-1; D remains unclear. Between the trimmed V and J ends, which lost 3 bases and 5 bases, there was a span of 12 bases. The CDR3 covers 14 residues. Germline CDR1 and CDR2: SGDLS and YYNGEE. The CDR3 DNA reads TGTGCCAGCAGCGCATACCCCCTAGACAATGAGCAGTTCTTC. Protein sequence: CASSAYPLDNEQFF.

The chain combines TRBV11-2 with TRBJ2-7; D might be TRBD1 (6 bases). In germline, CDR1 is SGHAT, CDR2 FQNNGV. Trimming left V 5 bases short and J 3 bases short, with 26 bases between. CDR3 size: 18 residues. The CDR3 loop reads CASSLRGVGQGMYYEQYF. CDR3 in DNA: TGTGCCAGCAGCCTACGAGGAGTGGGCCAGGGGATGTACTACGAGCAGTACTTC.

This chain uses TRBV27 with TRBJ2-7; D is perhaps TRBD1 (6 bases). Between the trimmed V and J ends, which lost 0 bases and 4 bases, there was a span of 22 bases. Germline CDR1 and CDR2: MNHEY and SMNVEV (reference sequence). CDR3 size: 18 residues. The CDR3 region has the DNA TGTGCCAGCAGTTTATCCCCTCCACAGGGTCCCCCGGGTTACGAGCAGTACTTC. Protein: CASSLSPPQGPPGYEQYF.

The chain recombines TRBV7-6 with TRBJ2-2, with TRBD2 as a possible D gene (6 bases). This CDR3 spans 14 amino acids. Germline CDR1 reads SGHVS; CDR2 reads FNYEAQ. V dropped 6 bases and J dropped 7 bases, with 15 bases sitting between them. The CDR3, as DNA: TGTGCCAGCAGGTTGGGGGGAGCCGGCGGGGAGCTGTTTTTT. It yields the protein CASRLGGAGGELFF.